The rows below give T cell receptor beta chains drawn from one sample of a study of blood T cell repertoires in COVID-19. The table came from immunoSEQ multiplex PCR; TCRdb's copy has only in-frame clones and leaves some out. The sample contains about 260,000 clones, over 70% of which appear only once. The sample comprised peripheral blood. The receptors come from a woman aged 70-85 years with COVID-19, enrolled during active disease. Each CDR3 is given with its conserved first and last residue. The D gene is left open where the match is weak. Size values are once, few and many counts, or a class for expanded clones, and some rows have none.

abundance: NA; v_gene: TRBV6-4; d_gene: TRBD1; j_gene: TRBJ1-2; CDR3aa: CASSNYAGTGPSYNYGYTF; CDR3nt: TGTGCCAGCAGTAACTATGCCGGGACAGGGCCATCCTACAACTATGGCTACACCTTC
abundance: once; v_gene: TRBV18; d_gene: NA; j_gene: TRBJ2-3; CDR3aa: CASSPFKAVTSTDTQYF; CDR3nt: TGTGCCAGCTCACCATTTAAGGCGGTAACTAGCACAGATACGCAGTATTTT
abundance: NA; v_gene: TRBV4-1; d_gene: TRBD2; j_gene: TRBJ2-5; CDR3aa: CASSPNSGSRETQYF; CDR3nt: TGCGCCAGCAGCCCTAACAGCGGGAGCAGGGAGACCCAGTACTTC
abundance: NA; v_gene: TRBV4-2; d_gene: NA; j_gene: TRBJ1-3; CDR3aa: CASSQGPGGRGNTIYF; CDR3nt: TGTGCCAGCAGCCAAGGCCCCGGGGGGCGCGGAAACACCATATATTTT
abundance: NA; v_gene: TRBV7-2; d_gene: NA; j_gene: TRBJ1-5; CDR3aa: CASRLGQSNQPQHF; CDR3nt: TGTGCCAGCAGGCTCGGACAGAGCAATCAGCCCCAGCATTTT
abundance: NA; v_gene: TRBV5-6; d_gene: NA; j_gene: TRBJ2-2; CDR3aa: CASSLVGSRAGELFF; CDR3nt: TGTGCCAGCAGCTTGGTCGGGAGTCGGGCCGGGGAGCTGTTTTTT
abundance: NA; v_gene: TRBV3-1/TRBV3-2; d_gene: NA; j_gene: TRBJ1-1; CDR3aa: CASSTLRNTEAFF; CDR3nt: TGTGCCAGCAGCACTCTACGGAACACTGAAGCTTTCTTT
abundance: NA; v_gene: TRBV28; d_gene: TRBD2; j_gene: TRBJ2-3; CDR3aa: CASSSYGGTTSTDTQYF; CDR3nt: TGTGCCAGCAGTTCCTATGGCGGGACTACTAGCACAGATACGCAGTATTTT
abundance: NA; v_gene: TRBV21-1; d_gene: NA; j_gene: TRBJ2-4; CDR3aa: CASSKAGGLAKNIQYF; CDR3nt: TGTGCCAGCAGCAAAGCCGGCGGGCTAGCCAAAAACATTCAGTACTTC
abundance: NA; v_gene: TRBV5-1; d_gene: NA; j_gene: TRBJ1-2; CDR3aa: CASSLAPGNYGYTF; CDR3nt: TGCGCCAGCAGCTTGGCCCCGGGGAACTATGGCTACACCTTC
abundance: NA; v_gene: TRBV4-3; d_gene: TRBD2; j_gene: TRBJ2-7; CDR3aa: CASSQDSGTNPYEQYF; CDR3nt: TGCGCCAGCAGCCAAGATTCAGGGACTAACCCCTACGAGCAGTACTTC
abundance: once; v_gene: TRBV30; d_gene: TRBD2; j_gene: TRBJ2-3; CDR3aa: CAWSKLAGGGGDTQYF; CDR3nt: TGTGCCTGGAGTAAACTAGCGGGAGGGGGCGGTGATACGCAGTATTTT
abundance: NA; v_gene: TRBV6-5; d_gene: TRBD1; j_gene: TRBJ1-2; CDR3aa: CASSYRDRGNGYTF; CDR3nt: TGTGCCAGCAGTTATCGGGACAGGGGAAATGGCTACACCTTC
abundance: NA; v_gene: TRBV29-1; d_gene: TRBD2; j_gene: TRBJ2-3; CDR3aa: CSAAGTSATDTQYF; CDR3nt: TGCAGCGCTGCCGGGACTAGCGCCACAGATACGCAGTATTTT
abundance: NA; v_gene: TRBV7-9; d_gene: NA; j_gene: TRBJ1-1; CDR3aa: CASSQTGNTEAFF; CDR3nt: TGTGCCAGCAGCCAAACAGGGAACACTGAAGCTTTCTTT
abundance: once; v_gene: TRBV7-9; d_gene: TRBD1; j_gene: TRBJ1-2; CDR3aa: CASTRQGAIGYTF; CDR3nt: TGTGCCAGCACCCGACAGGGGGCGATTGGCTACACCTTC
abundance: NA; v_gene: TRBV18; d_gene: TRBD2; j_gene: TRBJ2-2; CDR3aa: CASSPWSTAGGSGELFF; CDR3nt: TGTGCCAGCTCACCATGGTCCACAGCGGGAGGTTCCGGGGAGCTGTTTTTT
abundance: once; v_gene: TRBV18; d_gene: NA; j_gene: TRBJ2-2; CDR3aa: CASSPTRDTGELFF; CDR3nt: TGTGCCAGCTCACCAACCCGGGACACCGGGGAGCTGTTTTTT
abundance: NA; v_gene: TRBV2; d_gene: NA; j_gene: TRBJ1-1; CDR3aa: CASSEEGQPNTEAFF; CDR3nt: TGTGCCAGCAGTGAAGAGGGACAACCGAACACTGAAGCTTTCTTT
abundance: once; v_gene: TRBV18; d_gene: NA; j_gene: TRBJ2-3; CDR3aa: CASSPVQTDTQYF; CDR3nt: TGTGCCAGCTCACCAGTTCAGACAGATACGCAGTATTTT
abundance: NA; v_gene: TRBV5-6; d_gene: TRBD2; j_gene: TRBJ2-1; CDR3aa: CASSPGLAGGTYNEQFF; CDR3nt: TGTGCCAGCAGCCCCGGACTAGCGGGAGGCACCTACAATGAGCAGTTCTTC
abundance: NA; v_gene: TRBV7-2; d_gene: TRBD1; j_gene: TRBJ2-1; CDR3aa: CASSYTGTGYNEQFF; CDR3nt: TGTGCCAGCAGCTACACCGGGACAGGGTACAATGAGCAGTTCTTC
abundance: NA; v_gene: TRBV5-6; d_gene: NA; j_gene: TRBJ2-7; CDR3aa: CASSLGGISRPYEQYF; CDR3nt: TGTGCCAGCAGCTTGGGGGGCATCTCCAGGCCCTACGAGCAGTACTTC
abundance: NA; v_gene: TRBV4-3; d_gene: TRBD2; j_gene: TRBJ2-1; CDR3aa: CASSQAKREGHDEQFF; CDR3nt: TGCGCCAGCAGCCAAGCGAAGCGGGAGGGCCACGATGAGCAGTTCTTC
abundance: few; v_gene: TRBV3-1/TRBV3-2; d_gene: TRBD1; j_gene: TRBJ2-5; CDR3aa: CASSQDYRGRETQYF; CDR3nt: TGTGCCAGCAGCCAAGACTACAGGGGACGAGAGACCCAGTACTTC
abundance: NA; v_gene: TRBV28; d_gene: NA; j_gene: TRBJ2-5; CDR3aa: CASFRRGRETQYF; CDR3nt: TGTGCCAGCTTTAGGAGGGGGCGGGAGACCCAGTACTTC
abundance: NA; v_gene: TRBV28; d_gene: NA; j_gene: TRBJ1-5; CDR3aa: CASSYRSGGFRGNQPQHF; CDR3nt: TGTGCCAGCAGCTACCGATCGGGGGGCTTTAGGGGCAATCAGCCCCAGCATTTT
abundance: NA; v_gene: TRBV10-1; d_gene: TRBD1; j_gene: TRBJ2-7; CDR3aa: CASSDEDRVPYEQYF; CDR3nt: TGCGCCAGCAGTGACGAAGACAGGGTTCCCTACGAGCAGTACTTC
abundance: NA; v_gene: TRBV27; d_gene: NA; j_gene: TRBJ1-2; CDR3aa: CASSQGGFNYGYTF; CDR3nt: TGTGCCAGCAGTCAGGGCGGTTTTAACTATGGCTACACCTTC
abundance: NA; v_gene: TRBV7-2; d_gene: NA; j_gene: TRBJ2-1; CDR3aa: CASSLRGLSSNEQFF; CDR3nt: TGTGCCAGCAGCTTGCGGGGGCTTTCGTCAAATGAGCAGTTCTTC
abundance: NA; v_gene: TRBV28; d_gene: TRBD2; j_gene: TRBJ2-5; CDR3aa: CASSLTSGSHETQYF; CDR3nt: TGTGCCAGCAGTTTAACTAGCGGGAGTCATGAGACCCAGTACTTC
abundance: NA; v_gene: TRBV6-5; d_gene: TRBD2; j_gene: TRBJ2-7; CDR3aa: CASSYSSGGGYEQYF; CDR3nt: TGTGCCAGCAGTTACTCGTCGGGAGGGGGCTACGAGCAGTACTTC
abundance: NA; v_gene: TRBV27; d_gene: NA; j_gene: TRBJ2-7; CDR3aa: CASSLALGPYEQYF; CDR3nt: TGTGCCAGCAGCCTAGCGTTGGGTCCCTACGAGCAGTACTTC
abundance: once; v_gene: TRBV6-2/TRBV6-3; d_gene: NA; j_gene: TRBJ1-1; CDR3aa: CASSRGTEAFF; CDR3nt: TGTGCCAGCAGTAGGGGTACTGAAGCTTTCTTT
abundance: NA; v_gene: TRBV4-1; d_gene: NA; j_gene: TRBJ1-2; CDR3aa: CASSQEDGGVGFGYTF; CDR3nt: TGCGCCAGCAGCCAAGAAGATGGCGGCGTCGGTTTTGGCTACACCTTC
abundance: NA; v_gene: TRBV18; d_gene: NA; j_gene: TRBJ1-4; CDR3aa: CASSPRWTVVTRKLFF; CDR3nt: TGTGCCAGCTCACCACGGTGGACAGTGGTCACCAGAAAACTGTTTTTT